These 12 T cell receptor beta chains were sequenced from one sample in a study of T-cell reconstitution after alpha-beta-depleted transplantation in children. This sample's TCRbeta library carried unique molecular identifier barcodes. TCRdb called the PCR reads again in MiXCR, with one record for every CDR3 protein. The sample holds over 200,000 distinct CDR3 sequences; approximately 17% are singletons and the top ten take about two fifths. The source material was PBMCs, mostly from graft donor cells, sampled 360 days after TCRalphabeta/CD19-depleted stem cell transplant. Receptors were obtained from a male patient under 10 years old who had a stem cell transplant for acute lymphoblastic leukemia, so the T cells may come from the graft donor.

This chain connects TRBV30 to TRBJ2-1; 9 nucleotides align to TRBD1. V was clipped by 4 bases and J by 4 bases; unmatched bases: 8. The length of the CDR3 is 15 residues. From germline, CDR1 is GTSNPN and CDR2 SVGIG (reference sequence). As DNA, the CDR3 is TGTGCCTGGACTGGCTGGGACAGGGAATACAATGAGCAGTTCTTC. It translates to CAWTGWDREYNEQFF.

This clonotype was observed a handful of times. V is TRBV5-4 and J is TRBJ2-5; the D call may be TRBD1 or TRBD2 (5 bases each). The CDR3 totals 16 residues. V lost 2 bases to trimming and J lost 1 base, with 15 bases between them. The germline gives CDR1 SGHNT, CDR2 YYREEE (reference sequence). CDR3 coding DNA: TGTGCCAGCAGCTTATTCGGATCGGGGCCCCAAGAGACCCAGTACTTC. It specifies CASSLFGSGPQETQYF.

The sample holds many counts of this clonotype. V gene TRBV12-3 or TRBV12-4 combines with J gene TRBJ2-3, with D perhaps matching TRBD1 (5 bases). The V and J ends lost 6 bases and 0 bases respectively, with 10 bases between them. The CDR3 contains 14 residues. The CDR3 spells CASRPTASTDTQYF. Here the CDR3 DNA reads TGTGCCAGCAGACCGACAGCTAGCACAGATACGCAGTATTTT.

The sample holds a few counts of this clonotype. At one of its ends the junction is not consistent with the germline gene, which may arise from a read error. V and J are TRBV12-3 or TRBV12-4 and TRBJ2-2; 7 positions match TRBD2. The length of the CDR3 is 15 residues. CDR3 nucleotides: TGTGCCAGCAGTGTAGCGGGTCTTAACACCGGGGAGCTGTTTTTT. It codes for CASSVAGLNTGELFF.

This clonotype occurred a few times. CDR3: CASSYGTNYGYTF. The CDR3 DNA follows: TGTGCCAGCAGTTACGGGACTAACTATGGCTACACCTTC. The rearrangement links TRBV6-2 or TRBV6-3 to TRBJ1-2; unclear D gene. The germline CDR1 and CDR2 sequences are MNHEY and SVGEGT. The CDR3 covers 13 residues. Trimming pared 2 bases from V and 0 bases from J, leaving 4 bases between.

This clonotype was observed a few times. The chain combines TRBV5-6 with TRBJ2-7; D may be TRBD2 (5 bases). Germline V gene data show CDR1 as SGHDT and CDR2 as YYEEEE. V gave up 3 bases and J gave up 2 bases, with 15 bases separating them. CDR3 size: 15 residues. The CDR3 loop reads CASSSMRAEPYEQYF. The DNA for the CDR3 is TGTGCCAGCAGCTCCATGCGGGCAGAGCCCTACGAGCAGTACTTC.

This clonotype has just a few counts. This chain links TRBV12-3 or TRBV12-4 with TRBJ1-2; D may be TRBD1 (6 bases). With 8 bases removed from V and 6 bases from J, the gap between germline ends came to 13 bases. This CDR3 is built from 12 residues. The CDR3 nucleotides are TGTGCCAGCCAGGGGAATACGGATGGCTACACCTTC. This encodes CASQGNTDGYTF.

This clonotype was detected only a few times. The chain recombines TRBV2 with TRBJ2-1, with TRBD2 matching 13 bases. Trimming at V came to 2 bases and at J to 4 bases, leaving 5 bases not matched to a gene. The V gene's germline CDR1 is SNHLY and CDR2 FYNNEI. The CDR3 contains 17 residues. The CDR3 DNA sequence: TGTGCCAGCAGTGAAAGGACTAGCGGGAGCGCATACAATGAGCAGTTCTTC. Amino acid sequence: CASSERTSGSAYNEQFF.

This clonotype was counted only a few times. CDR3 sequence reads: CASSWEGSYNEQFF. CDR3 nucleotide sequence: TGTGCCAGCAGTTGGGAGGGCTCCTACAATGAGCAGTTCTTC. This chain links TRBV11-1 with TRBJ2-1; 7 positions agree with TRBD2. Looked up from germline, CDR1 is SGHAT and CDR2 is FQDESV (reference sequence). The V and J ends lost 6 bases and 0 bases, in that order; junction bases with no gene match: 2. The CDR3 is made up of 14 amino acids.

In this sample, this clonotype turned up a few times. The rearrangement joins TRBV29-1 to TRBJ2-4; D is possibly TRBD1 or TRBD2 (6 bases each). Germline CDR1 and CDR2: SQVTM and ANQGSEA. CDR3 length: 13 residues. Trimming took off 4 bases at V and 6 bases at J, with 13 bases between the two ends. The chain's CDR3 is CSVGSGGRNIQYF. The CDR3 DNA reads TGCAGCGTTGGATCCGGGGGCCGAAACATTCAGTACTTC.

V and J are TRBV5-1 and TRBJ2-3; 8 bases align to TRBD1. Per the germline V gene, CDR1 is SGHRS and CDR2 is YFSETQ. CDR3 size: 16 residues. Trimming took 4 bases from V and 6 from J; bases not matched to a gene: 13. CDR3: CASSGPRGQVQDTQYF. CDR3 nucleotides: TGCGCCAGCAGCGGGCCTAGGGGACAGGTTCAGGATACGCAGTATTTT. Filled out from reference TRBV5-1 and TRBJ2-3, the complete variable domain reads KAGVTQTPRYLIKTRGQQVTLSCSPISGHRSVSWYQQTPGQGLQFLFEYFSETQRNKGNFPGRFSGRQFSNSRSEMNVSTLELGDSALYLCASSGPRGQVQDTQYFGPGTRLTVL.

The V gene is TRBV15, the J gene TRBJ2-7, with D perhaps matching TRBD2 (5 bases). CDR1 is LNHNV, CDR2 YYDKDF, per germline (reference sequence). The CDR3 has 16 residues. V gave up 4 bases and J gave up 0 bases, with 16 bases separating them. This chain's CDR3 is CATSNHLLRGSYEQYF. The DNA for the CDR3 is TGTGCCACCAGCAACCATCTACTCCGGGGCTCCTACGAGCAGTACTTC.